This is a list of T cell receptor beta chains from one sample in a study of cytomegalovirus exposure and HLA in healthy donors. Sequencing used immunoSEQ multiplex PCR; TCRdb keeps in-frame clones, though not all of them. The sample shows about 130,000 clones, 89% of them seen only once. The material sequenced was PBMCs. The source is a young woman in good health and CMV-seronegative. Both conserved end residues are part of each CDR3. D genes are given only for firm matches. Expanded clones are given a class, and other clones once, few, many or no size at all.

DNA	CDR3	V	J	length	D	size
TGTGCCAGCGGGGATACTGGGACTAGCGAGAACACCGGGGAGCTGTTTTTT	CASGDTGTSENTGELFF	TRBV27	TRBJ2-2	17	TRBD2	.
TGCGCCAGCAAGCGAGAGACTAGCCCTAGCTCCTACGAGCAGTACTTC	CASKRETSPSSYEQYF	TRBV10-2	TRBJ2-7	16	TRBD2	.
TGCGCCAGCAGCCTCGACAGTAACTATGGCTACACCTTC	CASSLDSNYGYTF	TRBV5-1	TRBJ1-2	13	.	.
TGTGCCAGCAGTTCTTACTTAGCGGGAGGGCCCAAGCAGTACTTC	CASSSYLAGGPKQYF	TRBV28	TRBJ2-7	15	TRBD2	.
TGTGCCAGCAGCAAAGGACAGGGCTCCTACAATGAGCAGTTCTTC	CASSKGQGSYNEQFF	TRBV5-8	TRBJ2-1	15	TRBD1	.
TGTGCCAGCAGCCCCTTCAACTATTTTAGCTACACCTTC	CASSPFNYFSYTF	TRBV27	TRBJ1-2	13	.	.
TGTGCCAGCAGCTTGGTTTTCCAGGGAGGCACCGGGGAGCTGTTTTTT	CASSLVFQGGTGELFF	TRBV5-5	TRBJ2-2	16	.	.
TGTGCCATCAGTGGGCAGTCTAGCGGGAGCTCAGATACGCAGTATTTT	CAISGQSSGSSDTQYF	TRBV10-3	TRBJ2-3	16	TRBD2	.
TGTGCCAGCAGCCAAGACCGGGGGTGGAATATTGGGACAGGGGCCGGATTTAGCACAGATACGCAGTATTTT	CASSQDRGWNIGTGAGFSTDTQYF	TRBV4-2	TRBJ2-3	24	TRBD1	.
TGTGCCAGCAGCTTAGACAGGTTTGGGGGAGACGGGGGCAATGAGCAGTTCTTC	CASSLDRFGGDGGNEQFF	TRBV11-2	TRBJ2-1	18	.	.
TGTGCCAGCAGTTCAGCGGGCAACTTAATCGGGGAGCAGTACTTC	CASSSAGNLIGEQYF	TRBV27	TRBJ2-7	15	.	.
TGTGCCAGCAGTGACCTTAACACTGAAGCTTTCTTT	CASSDLNTEAFF	TRBV2	TRBJ1-1	12	.	once
TGTGCCAGCAGCCTCGACAGGGGCGGATGGTACGAGCAGTACTTC	CASSLDRGGWYEQYF	TRBV25-1	TRBJ2-7	15	TRBD1	few
TGCGCCAGCAGCTTGGCCCGCGGGACAGGGAAAAACATTCAGTACTTC	CASSLARGTGKNIQYF	TRBV5-1	TRBJ2-4	16	TRBD1	.
TGTGCCAGCAGCTTTTTCGCGCAGGACATTCAGTACTTC	CASSFFAQDIQYF	TRBV5-6	TRBJ2-4	13	.	once
TGTGCCAGCAGTTCCAGGAACAGCTACGAGCAGTACTTC	CASSSRNSYEQYF	TRBV28	TRBJ2-7	13	.	.
TGTGCCAGCAGCTTGGGGACAGGGCCTGGAAACACCATATATTTT	CASSLGTGPGNTIYF	TRBV5-5	TRBJ1-3	15	TRBD1	few
TGTGCCAGCAGCAATCGGGACAGGTCCTACGAGCAGTACTTC	CASSNRDRSYEQYF	TRBV7-8	TRBJ2-7	14	TRBD1	.
TGTGCCAGCAGCTCTCCGAGGACAGGGGACTATGGCTACACCTTC	CASSSPRTGDYGYTF	TRBV11-2	TRBJ1-2	15	TRBD1	.
TGTGCCAGCAGTTTAACGGGAGGGCCCGGAGATGAGCAGTTCTTC	CASSLTGGPGDEQFF	TRBV27	TRBJ2-1	15	TRBD2	.
TGCGCCAGCAGCCAAGAACTAGCGTATAACGGGGAGCTGTTTTTT	CASSQELAYNGELFF	TRBV4-1	TRBJ2-2	15	TRBD2	.